This T cell receptor (beta chain) derives from a study of molecular identifiers for immune sequencing clone quantification. V lost 4 bases, J lost 0 bases, and 7 bases lay in between. Germline assignment: CDR1 SEHNR and CDR2 FQNEAQ (reference sequence). There are 14 residues in the CDR3. This clonotype was seen a few times. A clone one base away is much larger, so this may be a read error. MiXCR was run by TCRdb on the PCR reads, yielding one entry per CDR3 protein. The sample contains about 640,000 distinct CDR3 sequences, 20% of which appear only once. Material: naive CD8+ T cells from blood, with Jurkat cell RNA spiked in. Subset defined: FACS-sorted CD8+CD4-CCR7+CD45RA+ naive T cells. This TCR came from a human donor in good health. Some libraries in this study had Jurkat cell RNA spiked in. The gene calls are TRBV7-9 and TRBJ1-5, with D uncertain. CDR3 nucleotide sequence: TGTGCCAGCAGCTCCGAATATAGCAATCAGCCCCAGCATTTT. Protein: CASSSEYSNQPQHF.